This T cell receptor beta chain was recorded in a study of blood T cell repertoires in COVID-19. Original processing notes: Reference gene primers were amplified, and this amplification served to estimate nucleated cell counts. TCRdb's copy holds only in-frame clones and misses some; the assay was immunoSEQ multiplex PCR. The DNA gave D and trimming, while V, J and clone size come from that table. In the table there are around 200,000 clones, about 90% of which are singletons. Cohorts were based on clinical histories the participants reported. Germline V gives CDR1 SGHRS, CDR2 YFSETQ. This CDR3 is built from 15 residues. V dropped 7 bases and J dropped 4; count of bases not matched to a gene: 8.

This TCR derives from a man in his thirties or forties who had recovered from COVID-19. The sequencing input was PBMCs or T cells enriched from blood (not recorded which). The rearrangement links TRBV5-1 to TRBJ2-1, with TRBD2 matching over 10 bases. The CDR3 here is CASGLGLAVYNEQFF. The CDR3, as DNA: TGCGCCAGCGGACTCGGACTAGCGGTTTACAATGAGCAGTTCTTC.